What follows are 10 T cell receptor beta chains derived from one specimen sequenced in a study of blood T cell repertoires in COVID-19. Libraries were prepared by immunoSEQ multiplex PCR; TCRdb keeps only in-frame clonotypes and omits some of them. The sample has under 45,000 clones; about 85% are singletons. Sequenced: peripheral blood. Source of these receptors: a man between 60 and 75 years old with acute or convalescent COVID-19.

Written as DNA, the CDR3 is TGTGCCTGGGGACAGGGGGCAAGGGAAAAACTGTTTTTT. This codes for CAWGQGAREKLFF. This sequence joins TRBV30 and TRBJ1-4, with 11 nucleotides matching TRBD1. The CDR3 extends over 13 amino acids. Germline lookup yields CDR1 GTSNPN and CDR2 SVGIG (reference sequence). Unmatched junction bases numbered 4, after V lost 5 bases and J lost 8 bases. Drawing the rest from reference TRBV30 and TRBJ1-4, the complete variable domain is SQTIHQWPATLVQPVGSPLSLECTVEGTSNPNLYWYRQAAGRGLQLLFYSVGIGQISSEVPQNLSASRPQDRQFILSSKKLLLSDSGFYLCAWGQGAREKLFFGSGTQLSVL.

This clone has only a few counts. The rearrangement links TRBV18 to TRBJ1-1; D might be TRBD1 (6 bases). This CDR3 region has 15 residues. V gave up 4 bases and J gave up 4 bases, with 16 bases separating them. Germline values: CDR1 KGHSH, CDR2 LQKENI. The CDR3 DNA reads as TGTGCCAGCTCACAGCAGGGGAAATCGGTCACTGAAGCTTTCTTT. Translating it yields CASSQQGKSVTEAFF.

The chain employs TRBV18 and TRBJ1-1, with 8 bases fitting TRBD1. This CDR3 comprises 13 residues. Germline CDR1 is KGHSH and CDR2 is LQKENI. Trimming at V came to 3 bases and at J to 6 bases, leaving 3 bases not matched to a gene. The chain's CDR3 is CASSPGQEAEAFF. In nucleotides, the CDR3 is TGTGCCAGCTCACCGGGACAGGAGGCTGAAGCTTTCTTT.

The rearrangement joins TRBV4-3 to TRBJ2-1; TRBD2 aligns across 11 bases. From germline, CDR1 is LGHNA and CDR2 YSLEER. This CDR3 has 19 residues. The J segment lost 6 bases and the V segment lost 0 bases, leaving 13 bases of the junction unmatched. CDR3 sequence (DNA): TGCGCCAGCAGCCAAGATTTTATAGGTAGCGGGGGGGCCCCCAATGAGCAGTTCTTC. This codes for CASSQDFIGSGGAPNEQFF.

V gene TRBV6-5 combines with J gene TRBJ1-1; D call uncertain. CDR1 MNHEY and CDR2 SVGAGI come from the germline V gene. This CDR3 is 11 amino acids long. The V end lost 6 bases, the J end lost 1 base, and 3 bases lay between the germline ends. CDR3: CASSWNTEAFF. The DNA for the CDR3 is TGTGCCAGCAGCTGGAACACTGAAGCTTTCTTT.

The chain joins TRBV14 to TRBJ1-2; TRBD1 matches 7 bases. Germline CDR1 SGHDN, CDR2 FVKESK. The CDR3 loop spans 14 amino acids. Trimming at V came to 5 bases and at J to 5 bases, leaving 8 bases not matched to a gene. The CDR3 DNA follows: TGTGCCAGCAGCACAGGACAGGCCCGGTATGGCTACACCTTC. It encodes CASSTGQARYGYTF.

The rearrangement links TRBV6-6 to TRBJ1-1; a weak D match, TRBD1 (5 bases). V dropped 0 bases and J dropped 3 bases, with 11 bases sitting between them. This CDR3 is built from 15 residues. Per germline, CDR1 MNHNY and CDR2 SVGAGI (reference sequence). CDR3 loop: CASSYSAGVDTEAFF. The DNA of the CDR3 is TGTGCCAGCAGTTACTCGGCGGGGGTGGACACTGAAGCTTTCTTT.

This chain uses TRBV6-5 with TRBJ1-2; D unclear. There are 13 residues in the CDR3. Germline CDR1 reads MNHEY; CDR2 reads SVGAGI. V was trimmed by 4 bases and J by 8 bases, leaving 14 bases between them. The CDR3 DNA sequence: TGTGCCAGCAGTTCGACTAACTTGGCCGGCTACACCTTC. Protein: CASSSTNLAGYTF.

The V call is TRBV12-3 or TRBV12-4, the J call TRBJ1-1; D may be TRBD1 (6 bases). CDR3 size: 13 residues. V lost 3 bases and J lost 3, with 8 bases in between. CDR3 in DNA: TGTGCCAGCAGTTTTGGACAGCACACTGAAGCTTTCTTT. This gives the protein CASSFGQHTEAFF.

The V gene is TRBV29-1, the J gene TRBJ2-1, with 8 positions matching TRBD2. From germline, CDR1 is SQVTM and CDR2 ANQGSEA. The CDR3 has 14 amino acids. The V gene end was trimmed by 7 bases and the J gene end by 0 bases; junction bases not matched to a gene: 5. CDR3 nucleotides: TGCAGCGGTCGGGAGGGGAGCTCCTACAATGAGCAGTTCTTC. This translates into CSGREGSSYNEQFF.